This TCR beta chain was found in a study of early T cells in non-severe SARS-CoV-2 infection (dated by TCRdb to the early 2020s). About the full investigation: Bulk RNA from unsorted whole blood was used for TCR sequencing, so alpha and beta chains could not be paired. Here is what the overall study found, with its caveats: Matching against VDJdb was skewed toward anti-spike CD8 responses, likely underestimated virus-specific expansions, and missed private and CD4 specificities.

This was a case-control study nested in a cohort of healthcare workers in London, UK, who had nasopharyngeal swab PCR tests and blood samples taken every week. Between 23 and 31 March 2020, the week of the UK lockdown, healthcare workers were enrolled and then followed up weekly for as long as 16 weeks. With regard to this clonotype: Its recognized antigen is unknown. No base quality values were provided; no much bigger clone lies one nucleotide off.

CDR1 and CDR2 (SGHRS, YFSETQ) derive from the germline V gene. V trim: 0 bases; J trim: 2 bases; unmatched bases: 4. The CDR3 contains 16 residues, cysteine and phenylalanine counted. The DNA shown is the 48-base CDR3, in frame from base 1. Libraries were made using 5' RACE. TCRdb lists the instrument as NextSeq 500. The TCR library protocol attached unique molecular identifiers to individual cDNA molecules to correct for sequencing error and PCR bias. Both TCR alpha and beta chains were sequenced, and tight co-correlation was observed between alpha and beta sequence abundances in each sample. From the authors' description of their analysis: Decombinator V4 was used to annotate TCR sequences for V gene, J gene and CDR3. Expanded TCRs were defined as changing significantly between any two time points under a Poisson model with p below 0.0001. TCR abundances were normalised to the total number of TCRs sequenced per sample and expressed as counts per million. TRAV1-2 paired with TRAJ12, TRAJ20 or TRAJ33 defined MAIT TCRs, while TRAV10 paired with TRAJ18 defined iNKT TCRs. A search of VDJdb, accessed on 1 November 2021, was run for TCRs annotated to CMV, EBV and SARS-CoV-2, with TCRs annotated for multiple antigens excluded. TCRdb cleaned the public reads at Q25 with fastp, built clones with MiXCR and kept in-frame beta chains. Each CDR3 protein gets just one entry, which takes the most common genes and DNA from the rows behind it. TCRdb's processing, not the authors', yielded these V and J calls. For this sample the table gives 30,000 or so distinct CDR3 sequences, of which 4.5% to 6% were detected only once. 20% to 25% of the sample is in the top ten clones.

The TCR comes from an adult who was a healthcare worker with PCR-confirmed SARS-CoV-2 infection or an uninfected control (not recorded which). Input material: whole blood. This receptor chain uses TRBV5-1 and TRBJ2-3; TRBD2 matches 9 bases in the middle. CDR3 reads: CASSLVASGVTDTQYF. The DNA sequence follows: TGCGCCAGCAGCTTGGTAGCTAGCGGGGTCACAGATACGCAGTATTTT.